The present TCR beta chain was sequenced within a study of CD8+CD57+ T cells in acquired aplastic anemia. Whole-study context: Sorted CD4+ and CD8+ cell DNA averaged roughly 3.2 ug. CD4+ reads averaged about 9.9 million in healthy donors. Overall study findings and caveats: Almost 30 shared CD8+ CDR3s appeared highly expressed within patients' immunodominant clones. The CD8+ Simpson's diversity of patients and controls was not significantly different.

This clonotype was seen many times. Antigen specificity is unknown. Genomic DNA served as template for TCR beta VDJ and CDR3 profiling. TCRdb passed the reads through MiXCR, listing each CDR3 protein once. The sample yields 100,000 to 150,000 distinct CDR3 sequences, 48% seen once. The CDR3 contains 17 residues. Germline V gene lookup returns CDR1 SEHNR and CDR2 FQNEAQ (reference sequence). After removal of 2 bases from V and 5 bases from J, the junction contained 10 bases not matched to a gene. The chain combines TRBV7-9 with TRBJ2-1, with 9 bases identical to TRBD2. This clonotype was sampled from a human donor in good health, serving as a control. Sample: sorted CD4+, CD8+, or CD8+CD57+ T cells (not recorded which) from PBMCs. CDR3: CASSLRPRGGGDNEQFF. The CDR3 DNA reads TGTGCCAGCAGCTTACGGCCGCGGGGCGGGGGGGACAATGAGCAGTTCTTC.